This T cell receptor (beta chain) stems from a study of T cell repertoires in cytomegalovirus infection. The study's findings and limits: HLA-C-restricted TCR beta clonotypes specific for CMV led the ex vivo response.

TCRdb itself ran the reads through MiXCR, one entry per CDR3 protein. The sample holds around 430,000 distinct CDR3 sequences, roughly 46% seen once. Germline CDR1 MNHNS, CDR2 SASEGT. There are 15 residues in the CDR3. V was shortened by 6 bases and J by 2 bases, with 14 bases between the two germline ends. A single count supports this clonotype. Antigen: not known. This TCR derives from a human donor in good health (CMV status not recorded). Some clones in this sample may be carry-over from other donors' samples. The specimen was cultured PBMCs, collected from culture after CMV antigen stimulation. The chain has TRBV6-1 and TRBJ1-5, with D maybe TRBD1 (6 bases). This chain's CDR3 is CASSPQRQGNQPQHF. CDR3 in DNA: TGTGCCAGCAGCCCCCAACGACAGGGCAATCAGCCCCAGCATTTT.